This section outlines one T cell receptor (beta chain) sequence together with its context. The data derive from a study of blood T cell repertoires in COVID-19. Overall study context: There were acute and convalescent COVID-19 samples, and they came from the United States, Italy and Spain. In each case, the material was cDNA or gDNA derived from T cells, B-cell-depleted T cells, or PBMCs.

V was cut by 5 bases and J by 8 bases, with 12 bases left in between. This CDR3 spans 13 amino acids. Germline CDR1 is SGHNT and CDR2 is YENEEA. Methods used by the authors: Using reference gene primer amplification, nucleated cell counts were estimated. TCRdb's table, derived via immunoSEQ multiplex PCR, lists solely in-frame clones and lacks some. That table is the source of V, J and clone size, and D and trimming were worked out from the DNA. The sample has roughly 30,000 clones; roughly 90% are singletons. This rearrangement joins TRBV11-3 to TRBJ2-2; unclear D gene. Sample: peripheral blood. This clonotype was sampled from a man aged 60 to 69 with acute or convalescent COVID-19. The CDR3 is CASSRGEDGELFF. The CDR3 DNA follows: TGTGCCAGCAGCCGAGGAGAGGATGGGGAGCTGTTTTTT.